The 17 T cell receptor beta chains in this list originate from one sample, sequenced in a study of shared T cell receptors in the human thymus. Assay: immunoSEQ multiplex PCR; the TCRdb copy retains only in-frame clones and omits some. The data show about 710,000 clones, around 87% seen once. The data also belong to a second study, concerning human thymus T cells.

Sequenced material: thymocytes. The origin of the receptors is a boy less than two years old with a congenital heart defect.

V and J are TRBV28 and TRBJ2-3, with TRBD2 identical over 10 bases. CDR3 length equals 17 residues. J gave up 1 base and V 4 bases, and 8 bases lay outside the gene matches. The V gene's germline CDR1 is MDHEN and CDR2 SYDVKM. DNA of the CDR3: TGTGCCAGCAGTTCAAGAGAGCGGGGGGGTCGCACAGATACGCAGTATTTT. This codes for CASSSRERGGRTDTQYF.

This clone was detected a few times. The genes are TRBV5-6 and TRBJ2-3; a possible D gene is TRBD1 (5 bases). The CDR3 contains 13 residues. Trimming took 5 bases from V and 5 from J, leaving 12 bases between them. CDR1 and CDR2 (germline): SGHDT, YYEEEE. For the CDR3, the DNA is TGTGCCAGCAGATGGGGCTTTGGAGATACGCAGTATTTT. Its protein is CASRWGFGDTQYF.

CDR3 in DNA: TGTGCCAGCAGCTTAGCGCAGGTCGGGGAAAAAGACTATGGCTACACCTTC. Translation: CASSLAQVGEKDYGYTF. The chain employs TRBV5-4 and TRBJ1-2, with D uncertain. Per the germline V gene, CDR1 is SGHNT and CDR2 is YYREEE (reference sequence). The CDR3 has 17 amino acids. V was pared by 2 bases and J by 3 bases, with 20 bases between.

V usage is TRBV11-3 and J usage is TRBJ1-6; maybe TRBD1 (6 bases). Trimming removed 1 base at V and 9 bases at J, with 13 bases between. The length of the CDR3 is 15 residues. The germline gives CDR1 SGHNT, CDR2 YENEEA. The CDR3 nucleotides are TGTGCCAGCAGCTTAGCCCCTCGGACAGTTTCACCCCTCCACTTT. Its protein product is CASSLAPRTVSPLHF.

This clone was observed once. This chain joins TRBV4-3 and TRBJ2-2; TRBD1 matches 9 bases. J was trimmed by 4 bases and V by 4 bases; bases with no gene match: 16. Germline-derived CDR1 and CDR2 are LGHNA and YSLEER. This CDR3 is 19 amino acids long. For the CDR3, the DNA is TGCGCCAGCAGCCGAACACCAAGCACTCGACAGGGGGGCACCGGGGAGCTGTTTTTT. Protein sequence: CASSRTPSTRQGGTGELFF.

The chain employs TRBV28 and TRBJ2-5; D not resolved. The germline V gene encodes CDR1 MDHEN and CDR2 SYDVKM. The ends were cut back, 6 bases at V and 6 bases at J, with 17 bases in the middle. This CDR3 is built from 14 residues. In DNA form, the CDR3 reads TGTGCCAGCAGCAACCGGAACCTCAGGAAGACCCAGTACTTC. This sequence encodes CASSNRNLRKTQYF.

In this sample, this clone turned up a few times. The CDR3 DNA is TGTGCCTGGGGCAGGGAATTTTCCTATGGCTACACCTTC. As protein: CAWGREFSYGYTF. The J gene is TRBJ1-2, the V gene TRBV30, with D perhaps matching TRBD1 (5 bases). Looked up from germline, CDR1 is GTSNPN and CDR2 is SVGIG (reference sequence). The CDR3 extends over 13 amino acids. Trimming stripped 5 bases from V and 4 bases from J, with 14 bases between.

The genes are TRBV2 and TRBJ2-7; the match to TRBD2 covers 10 bases. Per germline, CDR1 SNHLY and CDR2 FYNNEI. V shed 9 bases, J shed 0 bases, and the junction held 5 bases outside the gene matches. The CDR3 is made up of 14 amino acids. CDR3 bases: TGTGCCAGTAGCAAGCGGGGGGGCTCCTACGAGCAGTACTTC. This gives the protein CASSKRGGSYEQYF.

This clone was counted a single time. The V and J genes are TRBV6-4 and TRBJ2-1; TRBD2 agrees at 10 bases. V shed 5 bases, J shed 0 bases, and the junction held 1 base outside the gene matches. The CDR3 is made up of 15 amino acids. Germline V lookup: CDR1 MRHNA, CDR2 SNTAGT. The CDR3 coding sequence is TGTGCCAGCAGTTCTAGCGGGAGCTCCTACAATGAGCAGTTCTTC. Protein product: CASSSSGSSYNEQFF.

This sequence joins TRBV7-2 and TRBJ2-1; D remains ambiguous. Trimming cost V 4 bases and J 0 bases, with 10 bases left between them. This CDR3 region has 15 residues. The germline gives CDR1 SGHTA, CDR2 FQGNSA. The CDR3 coding sequence is TGTGCCAGCAGCTCCCACTACGTCTCCTACAATGAGCAGTTCTTC. Translated: CASSSHYVSYNEQFF.

The chain joins TRBV4-1 to TRBJ1-3; D gene unclear. V lost 6 bases, J lost 0 bases, and 15 bases lay in between. CDR3 length: 16 residues. Per germline, CDR1 MGHRA and CDR2 YSYEKL. The CDR3 loop is CASSRRRWFSGNTIYF. CDR3 nucleotide sequence: TGCGCCAGCAGTAGGAGGAGGTGGTTCTCTGGAAACACCATATATTTT.

V is TRBV2 and J is TRBJ1-3; 9 positions match TRBD1. The trim removed 4 bases at V and 4 bases at J, leaving 5 bases unmatched. The CDR3 is 15 residues long. Germline V gene sequence: CDR1 SNHLY, CDR2 FYNNEI. The CDR3 region is CASSVDRGRGNTIYF. DNA for the CDR3: TGTGCCAGCAGTGTCGACAGGGGGAGAGGAAACACCATATATTTT. The whole variable domain, remainder taken from reference TRBV2 and TRBJ1-3, is EPEVTQTPSHQVTQMGQEVILRCVPISNHLYFYWYRQILGQKVEFLVSFYNNEISEKSEIFDDQFSVERPDGSNFTLKIRSTKLEDSAMYFCASSVDRGRGNTIYFGEGSWLTVV.

The chain recombines TRBV20-1 with TRBJ2-7; D is perhaps TRBD1 (5 bases). The CDR3 is 10 amino acids. Germline V lookup: CDR1 DFQATT, CDR2 SNEGSKA (reference sequence). CDR3 residues: CTAGQVEQYF. For the CDR3, the DNA is TGCACTGCAGGACAAGTCGAGCAGTACTTC.

This clone showed up just once. This chain links TRBV4-1 with TRBJ2-5; D unclear. V lost 0 bases and J lost 5, with 7 bases in between. CDR1 is MGHRA, CDR2 YSYEKL, per germline. The CDR3 length is 13 residues. CDR3 amino acids: CASSQDPLETQYF. The CDR3 DNA reads as TGCGCCAGCAGCCAAGATCCACTCGAGACCCAGTACTTC.

This rearrangement joins TRBV5-5 to TRBJ2-7; tentative D call: TRBD2 (5 bases). Trimming took 4 bases from V and 0 from J, leaving 14 bases between them. The CDR3 is 15 amino acids. Per the germline V gene, CDR1 is SGHKS and CDR2 is YYEKEE (reference sequence). Here the CDR3 DNA reads TGTGCCAGCAGCAGAGGGCTCGACCTCTCCTACGAGCAGTACTTC. Amino acids: CASSRGLDLSYEQYF.

The chain recombines TRBV27 with TRBJ1-2; 12 nucleotides agree with TRBD1. This CDR3 is 16 amino acids long. In germline, CDR1 is MNHEY, CDR2 SMNVEV (reference sequence). V lost 6 bases and J lost 8; bases outside the gene matches: 13. The CDR3 DNA reads TGTGCCAGCAGCGATACCCCGGGACAGGGGGCGGGCGGCTACACCTTC. It translates to CASSDTPGQGAGGYTF.

The rearrangement uses TRBV7-7 and TRBJ2-2; 15 nucleotides line up with TRBD2. Trimming removed 0 bases from V and 4 bases from J; junction bases left unmatched: 6. CDR1 is SSHAT and CDR2 is FNYEAQ in the germline V gene (reference sequence). The CDR3 is 19 residues long. CDR3 region: CASSLAPGTSGRTTGELFF. CDR3 DNA sequence: TGTGCCAGCAGCTTAGCGCCCGGGACTAGCGGGAGGACCACCGGGGAGCTGTTTTTT.